The clone carrying this T cell receptor (beta chain) occurred once. Its antigen is not known. The data originate from a study of shared clonotypes between healthy human individuals. Study-wide findings and caveats: When compared with the clonotypes that were shared by all four sorted-subset donors, the non-shared clonotypes turned out to have lower generation probabilities.

Genomic DNA per cell subset filled all wells of several immunoSEQ plates. Authors' data handling: Owing to the provision of junction-only sequences devoid of quality scores by immunoSEQ, filtering differed. The repertoire was sequenced with immunoSEQ multiplex PCR; TCRdb's copy has only in-frame clones and lacks some. V, J and clone size were drawn from that table, and D and trimming were deduced from the DNA. The repertoire holds over a million clones, more than 75% seen once, with approximately 0.56% in the top ten. Sequenced: memory CD4+ T cells from PBMCs. This sample's subset: CD45RA-negative fraction. The TCR originated in a man younger than 35 in good health. Some clones in this sample may be carry-over from other donors' samples.

The DNA of the CDR3 is TGTGCCAGCAGCCAAGAGTTCGGGGGGGCGCGTGAAAAACTGTTTTTT. Translating it yields CASSQEFGGAREKLFF. The rearrangement joins TRBV14 to TRBJ1-4; the D gene is possibly TRBD1 (6 bases). The CDR3 is made up of 16 amino acids. Looked up from germline, CDR1 is SGHDN and CDR2 is FVKESK. V lost 0 bases to trimming and J lost 7 bases, with 15 bases between them.